The 14 T cell receptor beta chains presented below share a single source sample, sequenced in a study of tumor-infiltrating lymphocytes in primary liver carcinoma. They got blood RNA out of unsorted whole blood and also pulled out germline DNA. A constant-region primer primed TCR beta cDNA synthesis from 450 to 550 ng of total RNA. Three nested multiplex PCR rounds, a slightly modified ARM-PCR, produced the libraries for TCR beta. PCR rounds one and two used TRBV1-TRBV30 forward primers with a C-beta reverse primer for 9 to 10 cycles each. A single record per CDR3 protein comes from TCRdb applying MiXCR to the multiplex PCR reads. There are just over 300,000 distinct CDR3 sequences in the sample; more than 55% occur only once, and approximately 15% lies in the top ten. Specimen: peripheral blood. The receptors stem from a woman in her 30s with primary liver carcinoma and hepatitis B virus infection.

This clonotype was detected many times. The chain is built from TRBV6-1 and TRBJ2-3; 9 nucleotides agree with TRBD2. V lost 1 base to trimming and J lost 6 bases; unmatched junction nucleotides: 14. Germline loops: CDR1 MNHNS, CDR2 SASEGT. The CDR3 consists of 18 residues. The CDR3 sequence: CASSEGKSSGRGHDTQYF. Here the CDR3 DNA reads TGTGCCAGCAGTGAAGGAAAAAGTAGCGGGAGAGGTCACGATACGCAGTATTTT.

The V call is TRBV11-1, the J call TRBJ2-5; a weak D match, TRBD1 (5 bases). The CDR3 spans 16 residues. V lost 6 bases, J lost 2 bases, and 19 bases lay in between. Germline CDR1 SGHAT, CDR2 FQDESV (reference sequence). The DNA for the CDR3 is TGTGCCAGCAGTGGGGCGCTGCTAGAGGCACAAGAGACCCAGTACTTC. It specifies CASSGALLEAQETQYF.

A few counts support this clonotype. This rearrangement joins TRBV5-5 to TRBJ2-7, with a tentative D call TRBD1 (6 bases). Germline V gene lookup returns CDR1 SGHKS and CDR2 YYEKEE (reference sequence). V was clipped by 9 bases and J by 1 base, with 23 bases between them. The CDR3 loop spans 16 amino acids. The CDR3 sequence: CAINTTYRQVSYEQYF. CDR3 DNA sequence: TGTGCCATCAACACTACCTACCGACAGGTTTCCTACGAGCAGTACTTC.

As concerns this clonotype: This may come from a read error, since a much larger clone is one base off. The rearrangement joins TRBV4-1 to TRBJ2-1; 8 bases match TRBD2. Germline values: CDR1 MGHRA, CDR2 YSYEKL. This CDR3 region has 14 residues. This chain's CDR3 is CVSSQGTSYNEQFF. The CDR3 DNA reads TGCGTCAGCAGCCAAGGGACTAGCTACAATGAGCAGTTCTTC.

Details on this clonotype: Mismatch with germline at one junction end may stem from a read error. The DNA for the CDR3 is TGTACCAGCAGTGAATTTCAAACAGACTCCTACAATGAGCAGTTCTTC. Amino acids: CTSSEFQTDSYNEQFF. The V call is TRBV6-1, the J call TRBJ2-1, with D unresolved. CDR1 MNHNS and CDR2 SASEGT come from the germline V gene. The CDR3 totals 16 residues.

This chain uses TRBV7-9 with TRBJ2-5; D remains ambiguous. The CDR3 runs 14 residues. Germline V lookup: CDR1 SEHNR, CDR2 FQNEAQ (reference sequence). V lost 5 bases and J lost 3, with 13 bases in between. The CDR3 sequence is CASSPWAREETQYF. The CDR3 bases are TGTGCCAGCAGCCCCTGGGCACGGGAAGAGACCCAGTACTTC.

This clonotype appeared a few times. The V call is TRBV6-1, the J call TRBJ1-4; 9 nucleotides agree with TRBD1. Germline V gene lookup returns CDR1 MNHNS and CDR2 SASEGT. Germline trimming cut 4 bases from V and 4 bases from J; bases unmatched to any gene: 10. The CDR3 covers 17 residues. For the CDR3, the DNA is TGTGCCAGCAGTGTTACGATCCCGGGACAGGGTAATGAAAAACTGTTTTTT. This encodes CASSVTIPGQGNEKLFF.

This clonotype appeared once. A clone one base away is much larger, so this may be a read error. The V call is TRBV6-2 or TRBV6-3, the J call TRBJ2-1; TRBD1 might be the D (6 bases). The CDR3 is 11 residues long. Germline values: CDR1 MNHEY, CDR2 SVGEGT. CDR3 protein: CTSSLGQEQFF. CDR3 DNA: TGTACCAGCAGTCTAGGACAGGAGCAGTTCTTC.

Notes on this clonotype: Sequence at one end of the junction differs from germline and may be a read error. This chain uses TRBV5-6 with TRBJ2-6; weak D call: TRBD1 (5 bases). The length of the CDR3 is 18 residues. Germline V gene sequence: CDR1 SGHDT, CDR2 YYEEEE. The CDR3 bases are TGTGCCAGCAGCTTGAATCTAGGGGTGTTCTCTGGGGCTAACGTCCTGACTTTC. Its translation is CASSLNLGVFSGANVLTF.

There are a few counts of this clonotype. V is TRBV12-3 or TRBV12-4 and J is TRBJ1-2, with TRBD1 matching over 7 bases. V dropped 5 bases and J dropped 6; count of bases not matched to a gene: 12. The CDR3 is 15 amino acids. The CDR3 coding sequence is TGTGCCAGCAGTACACGGGACAGTGGTATTGATGGCTACACCTTC. Translated: CASSTRDSGIDGYTF.

This clonotype was seen once. The chain carries TRBV29-1 and TRBJ2-3; 10 nucleotides agree with TRBD2. The germline V gene encodes CDR1 SQVTM and CDR2 ANQGSEA. The CDR3 runs to 16 residues. Germline trimming cut 5 bases from V and 4 bases from J; bases unmatched to any gene: 12. DNA of the CDR3: TGCAGCGTTCTACCTCGGACTAGCGGCGGCGCAGATACGCAGTATTTT. This encodes CSVLPRTSGGADTQYF.

About this clonotype: A read error may produce the germline difference seen at one junction end. The rearrangement joins TRBV11-3 to TRBJ2-1, with 10 nucleotides matching TRBD2. The germline CDR1 and CDR2 sequences are SGHNT and YENEEA. The CDR3 covers 16 residues. The CDR3 DNA reads TGTGCCAACAGCCCCAGGGGAGCGGGGGGGTACAATGAGCAGCTCTTC. Translated, it gives CANSPRGAGGYNEQLF.

As for this clonotype: An end of the junction differs from the germline gene, which may be a read error. The V call is TRBV11-2, the J call TRBJ2-7; TRBD1 agrees at 10 bases. The CDR3 length is 17 residues. CDR1 is SGHAT, CDR2 FQNNGV, per germline. The CDR3 region is CASSPHTGTGASYEQDF. CDR3 sequence (DNA): TGTGCCAGCAGCCCCCACACCGGGACAGGGGCCTCCTACGAGCAGGACTTC. The full variable domain, rest sourced from reference TRBV11-2 and TRBJ2-7, is EAGVAQSPRYKIIEKRQSVAFWCNPISGHATLYWYQQILGQGPKLLIQFQNNGVVDDSQLPKDRFSAERLKGVDSTLKIQPAKLEDSAVYLCASSPHTGTGASYEQDFGPGTRLTVT.

The chain combines TRBV4-2 with TRBJ2-4, with D unresolved. Germline V lookup: CDR1 LGHNA, CDR2 YNFKEQ. CDR3 length: 17 amino acids. The V and J ends lost 6 bases and 0 bases respectively, with 18 bases between them. As DNA, the CDR3 is TGTGCCAGCAGTCAGCGACCCCTGGAACTAGCCAAAAACATTCAGTACTTC. The encoded protein is CASSQRPLELAKNIQYF.